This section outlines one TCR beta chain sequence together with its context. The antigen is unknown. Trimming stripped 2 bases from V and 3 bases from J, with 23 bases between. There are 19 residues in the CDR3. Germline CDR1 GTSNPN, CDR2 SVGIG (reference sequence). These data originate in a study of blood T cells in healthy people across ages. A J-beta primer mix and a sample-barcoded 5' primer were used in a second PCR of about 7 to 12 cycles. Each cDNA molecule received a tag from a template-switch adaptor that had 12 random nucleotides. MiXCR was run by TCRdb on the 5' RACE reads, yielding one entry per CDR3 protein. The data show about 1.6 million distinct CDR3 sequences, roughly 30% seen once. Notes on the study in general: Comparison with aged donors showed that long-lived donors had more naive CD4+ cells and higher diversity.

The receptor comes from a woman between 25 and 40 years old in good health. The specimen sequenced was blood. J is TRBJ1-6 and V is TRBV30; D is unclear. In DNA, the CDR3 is TGTGCCTGGAGTAAGCAGCTCGGGGAGGGCTTCAGCTATAATTCACCCCTCCACTTT. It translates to CAWSKQLGEGFSYNSPLHF.